This T cell receptor beta chain was sequenced during a study of beta chain features in type 1 diabetes. The CDR3 sequence is 13 residues long. CDR1 is SNHLY and CDR2 is FYNNEI in the germline V gene. V was trimmed by 6 bases and J by 3 bases, leaving 10 bases between them. General study findings and limits: For Type 1 diabetes patients, all four CD4+ subsets carried TCRB CDR3s that were moderately but significantly shorter. cDNA sequencing could over-represent cells with high TCR expression. Insertions were fewer and deletions more numerous at VDJ junctions in type 1 diabetes patients.

What was sequenced were expressed TCRB transcripts, since all of the isolated RNA had been reverse transcribed. Here immunoSEQ multiplex PCR was the method, and the copy in TCRdb shows in-frame clones only, minus some. The sample records 300,000 or so clones, 9.3% being singletons. This clone was recorded at least ten times. Its matching antigen is unknown. The receptor was derived from a man younger than 40 with type 1 diabetes. Material: central memory CD4+ T cells from blood. This chain joins TRBV2 and TRBJ2-3; no firm D call. This CDR3 is CASSQSWTDTQYF. Written as DNA, the CDR3 is TGTGCCAGCAGCCAGTCTTGGACAGATACGCAGTATTTT.